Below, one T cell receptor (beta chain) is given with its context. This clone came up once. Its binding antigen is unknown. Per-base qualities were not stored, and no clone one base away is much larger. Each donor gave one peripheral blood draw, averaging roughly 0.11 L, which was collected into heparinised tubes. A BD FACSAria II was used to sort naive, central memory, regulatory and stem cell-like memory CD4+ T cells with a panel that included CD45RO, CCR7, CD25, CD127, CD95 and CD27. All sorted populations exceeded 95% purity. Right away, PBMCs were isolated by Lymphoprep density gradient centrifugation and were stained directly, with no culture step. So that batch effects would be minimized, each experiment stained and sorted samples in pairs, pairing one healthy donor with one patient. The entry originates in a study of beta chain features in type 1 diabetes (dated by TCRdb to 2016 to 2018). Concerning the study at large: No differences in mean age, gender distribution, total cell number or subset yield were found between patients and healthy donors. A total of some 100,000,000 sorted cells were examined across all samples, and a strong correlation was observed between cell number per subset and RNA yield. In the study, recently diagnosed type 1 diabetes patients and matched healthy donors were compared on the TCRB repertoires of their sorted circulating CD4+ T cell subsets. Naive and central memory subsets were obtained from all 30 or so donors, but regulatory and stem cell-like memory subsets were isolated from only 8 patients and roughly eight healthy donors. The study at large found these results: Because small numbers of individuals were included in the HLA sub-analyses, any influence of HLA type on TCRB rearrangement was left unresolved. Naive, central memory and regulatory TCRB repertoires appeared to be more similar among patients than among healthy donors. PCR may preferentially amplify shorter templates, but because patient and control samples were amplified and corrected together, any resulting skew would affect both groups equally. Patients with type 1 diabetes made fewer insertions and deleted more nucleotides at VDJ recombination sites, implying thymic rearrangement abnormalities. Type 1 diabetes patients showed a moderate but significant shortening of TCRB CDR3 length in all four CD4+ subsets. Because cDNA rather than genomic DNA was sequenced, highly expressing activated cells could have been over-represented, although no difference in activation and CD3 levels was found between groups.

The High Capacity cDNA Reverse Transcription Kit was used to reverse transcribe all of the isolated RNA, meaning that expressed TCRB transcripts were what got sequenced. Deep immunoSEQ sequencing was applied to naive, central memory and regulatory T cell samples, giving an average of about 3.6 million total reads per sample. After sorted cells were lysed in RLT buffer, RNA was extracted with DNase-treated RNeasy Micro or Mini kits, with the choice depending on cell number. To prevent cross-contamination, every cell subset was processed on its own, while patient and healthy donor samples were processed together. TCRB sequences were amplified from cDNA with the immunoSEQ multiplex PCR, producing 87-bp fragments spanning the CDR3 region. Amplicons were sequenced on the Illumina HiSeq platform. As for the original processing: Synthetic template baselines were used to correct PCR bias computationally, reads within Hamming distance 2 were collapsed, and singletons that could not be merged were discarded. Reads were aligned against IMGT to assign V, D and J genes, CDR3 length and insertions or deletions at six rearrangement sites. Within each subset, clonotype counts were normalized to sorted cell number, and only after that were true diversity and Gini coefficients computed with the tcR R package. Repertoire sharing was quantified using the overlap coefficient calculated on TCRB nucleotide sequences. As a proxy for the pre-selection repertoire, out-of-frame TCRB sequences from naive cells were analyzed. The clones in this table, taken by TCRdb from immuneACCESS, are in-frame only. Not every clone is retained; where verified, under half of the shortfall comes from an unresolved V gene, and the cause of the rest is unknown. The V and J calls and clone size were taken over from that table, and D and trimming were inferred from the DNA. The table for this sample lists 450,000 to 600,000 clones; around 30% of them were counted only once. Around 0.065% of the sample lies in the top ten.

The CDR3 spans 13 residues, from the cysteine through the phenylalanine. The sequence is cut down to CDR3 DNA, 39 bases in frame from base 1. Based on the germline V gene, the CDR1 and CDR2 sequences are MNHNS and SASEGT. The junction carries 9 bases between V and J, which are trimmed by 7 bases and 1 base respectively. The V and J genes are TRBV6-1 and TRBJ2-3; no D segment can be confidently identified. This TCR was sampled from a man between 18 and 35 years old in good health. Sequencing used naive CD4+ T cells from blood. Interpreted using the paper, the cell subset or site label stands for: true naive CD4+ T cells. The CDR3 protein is CASTNWRTDTQYF. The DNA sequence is TGTGCCAGCACGAACTGGCGCACAGATACGCAGTATTTT.